The 11 T cell receptor beta chains below all came from one sample that was sequenced in a study of long-term antiretroviral therapy in people with HIV. The immunoSEQ assay was v3.0, run at survey level. Assay: immunoSEQ multiplex PCR; the TCRdb copy retains only in-frame clones and omits some. Of around 33,000 clones in the sample, roughly four fifths were seen once. The source material was unsorted PBMCs, sampled 0.4 years before starting antiretroviral therapy. The receptors here all came from a man aged 18 to 29 with HIV.

The chain links TRBV5-4 to TRBJ2-1, with 15 bases aligning to TRBD2. This CDR3 contains 15 residues. V was pared by 2 bases and J by 8 bases, with 2 bases of the junction left unmatched. Looked up from germline, CDR1 is SGHNT and CDR2 is YYREEE (reference sequence). Here the CDR3 DNA reads TGTGCCAGCAGCTTACGGACTAGCGGGGGGGATGAGCAGTTCTTC. As protein: CASSLRTSGGDEQFF.

This chain links TRBV7-2 with TRBJ2-1, with 9 bases lining up with TRBD2. The germline CDR1 and CDR2 sequences are SGHTA and FQGNSA. Losses at the gene ends were 1 base for V and 6 bases for J; bases not matched to a gene: 4. The CDR3 is 15 residues long. CDR3 amino acids: CASSLDSGSGNEQFF. Here the CDR3 DNA reads TGTGCCAGCAGCTTAGATAGCGGGAGTGGCAATGAGCAGTTCTTC.

This clone came up once. A junction boundary mismatches the germline segment, possibly from a read error. V and J are TRBV15 and TRBJ2-1, with 12 nucleotides matching TRBD2. The CDR3 totals 13 residues. Looked up from germline, CDR1 is LNHNV and CDR2 is YYDKDF (reference sequence). In DNA, the CDR3 is TGTGCCTCCAGGCTAGCGGGGGGGGGTGAGCAGTTCTTC. Residues: CASRLAGGGEQFF.

The V and J genes are TRBV6-5 and TRBJ2-1; D unresolved. CDR1 MNHEY and CDR2 SVGAGI come from the germline V gene. V lost 2 bases, J lost 8 bases, and 4 bases lay in between. The CDR3 sequence is 11 residues long. This CDR3 reads CASSYRDEQFF. Written as DNA, the CDR3 is TGTGCCAGCAGTTACCGGGATGAGCAGTTCTTC.

The rearrangement joins TRBV6-6 to TRBJ2-1, with D unresolved. The V end was cut by 8 bases, the J end by 11 bases, with 16 bases between. Germline V lookup: CDR1 MNHNY, CDR2 SVGAGI (reference sequence). The CDR3 is 12 amino acids. The CDR3 DNA follows: TGTGCCAGCCCTACGCCTTTTGGGCAGCAGTTCTTC. As protein: CASPTPFGQQFF.

The gene calls are TRBV18 and TRBJ2-1; 9 positions match TRBD2. In germline, CDR1 is KGHSH, CDR2 LQKENI. The CDR3 loop spans 17 amino acids. Trimming removed 5 bases from V and 4 bases from J; junction bases left unmatched: 12. The CDR3 sequence: CASSSTKDTSGYNEQFF. CDR3 in DNA: TGTGCCAGCTCATCCACCAAGGATACTAGCGGGTACAATGAGCAGTTCTTC.

The gene calls are TRBV4-2 and TRBJ2-3, with 7 nucleotides matching TRBD2. The CDR3 runs to 16 residues. Germline loops: CDR1 LGHNA, CDR2 YNFKEQ. Unmatched junction bases numbered 7, after V lost 0 bases and J lost 4 bases. This CDR3 is CASSQEGWEGPDTQYF. CDR3 in DNA: TGTGCCAGCAGCCAAGAGGGGTGGGAGGGCCCAGATACGCAGTATTTT.

This chain joins TRBV7-2 and TRBJ2-3; no reliable D call. Trimming pared 5 bases from V and 3 bases from J, leaving 21 bases between. This CDR3 has 17 amino acids. The germline V gene has CDR1 SGHTA and CDR2 FQGNSA. CDR3 sequence reads: CASSPLVVAKWTDTQYF. In DNA, the CDR3 is TGTGCCAGCAGCCCCCTGGTGGTAGCCAAGTGGACAGATACGCAGTATTTT.

In regard to this clone: An end of the junction does not agree with germline; a read error may underlie this. The sample carries other DNA sequences with the same CDR3. J is TRBJ1-2 and V is TRBV10-3, with 7 bases that match TRBD1. Germline assignment: CDR1 ENHRY and CDR2 SYGVKD. The CDR3 has 14 residues. CDR3 bases: TGTGCCATCAGTGAGGCGACAGGGCACTATGGCTACACTTTC. This gives the protein CAISEATGHYGYTF.

This clone was seen a few times. The rearrangement uses TRBV2 and TRBJ1-5; D gene uncertain. The germline CDR1 and CDR2 sequences are SNHLY and FYNNEI. Trimming pared 5 bases from V and 7 bases from J, leaving 12 bases between. CDR3 length: 13 amino acids. The CDR3 DNA reads TGTGCCAGCAGTCGACTCAGGAGACAGCCCCAGCATTTT. The encoded protein is CASSRLRRQPQHF.

The chain recombines TRBV7-9 with TRBJ1-6; D call uncertain. The CDR3 sequence is 15 residues long. CDR1 and CDR2 (germline): SEHNR, FQNEAQ (reference sequence). Trimming took 4 bases from V and 6 from J, leaving 13 bases between them. In DNA, the CDR3 is TGTGCCAGCAGCTCAGACGCGGGTGGTAATTCACCCCTCCACTTT. Translation gives CASSSDAGGNSPLHF.